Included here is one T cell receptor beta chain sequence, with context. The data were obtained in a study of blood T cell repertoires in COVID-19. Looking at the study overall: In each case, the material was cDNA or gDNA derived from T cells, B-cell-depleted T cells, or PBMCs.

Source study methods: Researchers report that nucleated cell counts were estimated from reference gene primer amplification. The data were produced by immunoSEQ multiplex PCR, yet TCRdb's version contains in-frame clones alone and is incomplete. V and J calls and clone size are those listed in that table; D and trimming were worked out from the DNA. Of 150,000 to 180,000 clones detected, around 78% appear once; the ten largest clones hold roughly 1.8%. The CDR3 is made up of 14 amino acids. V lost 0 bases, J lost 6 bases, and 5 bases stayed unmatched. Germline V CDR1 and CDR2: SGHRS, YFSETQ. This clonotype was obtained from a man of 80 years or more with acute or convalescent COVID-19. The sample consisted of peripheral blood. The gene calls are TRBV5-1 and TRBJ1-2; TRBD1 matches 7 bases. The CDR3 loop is CASSLGQGGDGYTF. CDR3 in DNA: TGCGCCAGCAGCTTGGGACAGGGCGGGGATGGCTACACCTTC.